Below, one TCR beta chain is given with its context. As processed by the authors: Scientists estimated how many nucleated cells there were by amplifying reference gene primers. Data came from immunoSEQ multiplex PCR; TCRdb stores just in-frame clones and leaves some out. Clonal size and the V and J genes are those of that table, whereas D and trimming came from the DNA. This repertoire shows 200,000 to 250,000 clones, 65% to 85% found once; its top ten account for less than 2.5%. The data were obtained in a study of blood T cell repertoires in COVID-19. Turning to the study itself: Acute and convalescent COVID-19 samples came from the United States, Italy and Spain. Nucleic acid was either cDNA or gDNA, and it came from T cells, B-cell-depleted T cells, or PBMCs.

The CDR3 is made up of 15 amino acids. Trimming removed 0 bases from V and 7 bases from J; junction bases left unmatched: 8. CDR1 LGHDT and CDR2 YNNKEL come from the germline V gene (reference sequence). Sequencing used peripheral blood. This receptor was identified in a woman aged 55-69 years with acute or convalescent COVID-19. This sequence joins TRBV3-1 (or the pseudogene TRBV3-2) and TRBJ2-5, with 7 bases lining up with TRBD2. The CDR3 sequence is CASSQEGAGSGTQYF. The CDR3 nucleotides read TGTGCCAGCAGCCAAGAGGGAGCGGGGTCCGGGACCCAGTACTTC.